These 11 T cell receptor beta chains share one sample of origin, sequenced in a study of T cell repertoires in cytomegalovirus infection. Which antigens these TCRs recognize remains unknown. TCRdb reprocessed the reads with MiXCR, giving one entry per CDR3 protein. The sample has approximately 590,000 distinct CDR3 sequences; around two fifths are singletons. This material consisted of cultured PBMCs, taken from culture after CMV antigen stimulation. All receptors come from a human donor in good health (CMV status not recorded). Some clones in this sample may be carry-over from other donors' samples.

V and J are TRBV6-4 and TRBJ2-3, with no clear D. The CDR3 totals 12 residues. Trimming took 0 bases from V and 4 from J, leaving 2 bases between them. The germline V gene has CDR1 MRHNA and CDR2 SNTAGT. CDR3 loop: CASSDSSDTQYF. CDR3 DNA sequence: TGTGCCAGCAGTGACTCGTCAGATACGCAGTATTTT.

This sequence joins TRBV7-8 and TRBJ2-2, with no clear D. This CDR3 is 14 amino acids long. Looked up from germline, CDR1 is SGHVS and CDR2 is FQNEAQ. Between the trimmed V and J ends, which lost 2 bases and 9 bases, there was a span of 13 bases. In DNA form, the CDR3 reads TGTGCCAGCAGCTTACAATCGGGCTCCCGGGAGCTGTTTTTT. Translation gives CASSLQSGSRELFF.

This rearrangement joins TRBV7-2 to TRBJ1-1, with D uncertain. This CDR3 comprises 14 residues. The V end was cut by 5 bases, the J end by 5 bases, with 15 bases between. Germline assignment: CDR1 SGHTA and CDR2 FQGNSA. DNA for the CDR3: TGTGCCAGCAGCCTCCGTGTTGGTGGTACTGAAGCTTTCTTT. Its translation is CASSLRVGGTEAFF.

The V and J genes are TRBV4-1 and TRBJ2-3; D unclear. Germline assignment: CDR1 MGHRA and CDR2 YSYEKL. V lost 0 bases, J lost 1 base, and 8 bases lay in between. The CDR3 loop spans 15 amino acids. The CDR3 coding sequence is TGCGCCAGCAGCCAAGATGGTTGGGGCACAGATACGCAGTATTTT. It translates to CASSQDGWGTDTQYF.

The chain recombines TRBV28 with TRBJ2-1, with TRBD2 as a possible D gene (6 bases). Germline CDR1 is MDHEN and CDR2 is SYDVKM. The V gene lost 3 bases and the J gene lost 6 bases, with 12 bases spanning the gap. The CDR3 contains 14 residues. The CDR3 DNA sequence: TGTGCCAGCAGTTTGGCCCTGGGGGGCAATGAGCAGTTCTTC. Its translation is CASSLALGGNEQFF.

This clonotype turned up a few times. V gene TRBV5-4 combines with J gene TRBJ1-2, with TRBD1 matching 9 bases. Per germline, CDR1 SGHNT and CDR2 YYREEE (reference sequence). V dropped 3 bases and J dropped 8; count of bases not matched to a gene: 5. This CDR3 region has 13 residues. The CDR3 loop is CASSSQGAHGYTF. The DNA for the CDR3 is TGTGCCAGCAGCTCACAGGGGGCGCACGGCTACACCTTC.

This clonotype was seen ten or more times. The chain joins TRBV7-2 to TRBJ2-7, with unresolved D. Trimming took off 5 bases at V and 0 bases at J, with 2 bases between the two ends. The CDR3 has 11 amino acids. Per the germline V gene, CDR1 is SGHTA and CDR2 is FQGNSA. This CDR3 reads CASSNSYEQYF. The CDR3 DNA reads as TGTGCCAGCAGCAACTCCTACGAGCAGTACTTC.

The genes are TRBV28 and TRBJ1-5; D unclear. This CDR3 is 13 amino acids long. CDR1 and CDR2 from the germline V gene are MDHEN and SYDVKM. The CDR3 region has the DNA TGTACAGTCGGCGGCCTAAGCAATCAGCCCCAGCATTTT. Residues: CTVGGLSNQPQHF.

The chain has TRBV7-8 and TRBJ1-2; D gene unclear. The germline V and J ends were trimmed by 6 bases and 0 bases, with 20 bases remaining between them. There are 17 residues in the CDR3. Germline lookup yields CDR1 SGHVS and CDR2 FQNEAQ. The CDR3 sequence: CASSPQEGAEPNYGYTF. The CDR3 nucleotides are TGTGCCAGCAGTCCCCAAGAAGGAGCAGAGCCTAACTATGGCTACACCTTC. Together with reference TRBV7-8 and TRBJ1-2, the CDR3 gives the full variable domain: GAGVSQSPRYKVAKRGQDVALRCDPISGHVSLFWYQQALGQGPEFLTYFQNEAQLDKSGLPSDRFFAERPEGSVSTLKIQRTQQEDSAVYLCASSPQEGAEPNYGYTFGSGTRLTVV.

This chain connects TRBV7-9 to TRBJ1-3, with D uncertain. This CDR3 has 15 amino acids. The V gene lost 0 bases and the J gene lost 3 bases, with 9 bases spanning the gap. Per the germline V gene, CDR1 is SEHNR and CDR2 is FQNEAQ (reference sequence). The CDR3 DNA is TGTGCCAGCAGCTTAGCGCCCGGTGTTGGAAACACCATATATTTT. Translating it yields CASSLAPGVGNTIYF.

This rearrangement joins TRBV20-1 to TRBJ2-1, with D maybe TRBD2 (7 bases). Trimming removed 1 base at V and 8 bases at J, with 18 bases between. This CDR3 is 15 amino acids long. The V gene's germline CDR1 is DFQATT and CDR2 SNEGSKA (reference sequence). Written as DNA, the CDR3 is TGCAGTGCTAGAGGGGGGGGGGGGCAACACGATGAGCAGTTCTTC. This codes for CSARGGGGQHDEQFF.